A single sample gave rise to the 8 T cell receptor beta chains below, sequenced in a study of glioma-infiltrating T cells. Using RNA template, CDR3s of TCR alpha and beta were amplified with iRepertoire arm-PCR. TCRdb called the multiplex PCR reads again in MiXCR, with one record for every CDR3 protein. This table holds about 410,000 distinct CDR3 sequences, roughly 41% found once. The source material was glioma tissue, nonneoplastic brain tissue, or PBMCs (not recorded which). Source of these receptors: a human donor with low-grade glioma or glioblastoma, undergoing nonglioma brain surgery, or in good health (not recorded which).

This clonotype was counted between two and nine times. In nucleotides, the CDR3 is TGTGCCATCAGTGAGTGGGAGGGAAGGACTGAAGCTTTCTTT. Its translation: CAISEWEGRTEAFF. The rearrangement joins TRBV10-3 to TRBJ1-1, with D hard to call. Germline-derived CDR1 and CDR2 are ENHRY and SYGVKD. The CDR3 totals 14 residues. The V end was cut by 1 base, the J end by 5 bases, with 11 bases between.

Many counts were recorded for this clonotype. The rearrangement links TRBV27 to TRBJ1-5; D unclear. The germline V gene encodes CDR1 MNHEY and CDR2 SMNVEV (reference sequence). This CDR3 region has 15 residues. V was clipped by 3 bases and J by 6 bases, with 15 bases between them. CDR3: CASSFSVGRSQPQHF. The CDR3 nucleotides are TGTGCCAGCAGTTTTTCGGTGGGCAGGAGTCAGCCCCAGCATTTT.

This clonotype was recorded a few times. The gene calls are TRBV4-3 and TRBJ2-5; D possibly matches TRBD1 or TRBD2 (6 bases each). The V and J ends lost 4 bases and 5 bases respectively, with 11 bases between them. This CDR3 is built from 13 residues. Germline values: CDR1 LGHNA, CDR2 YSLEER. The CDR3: CASSLRGEETQYF. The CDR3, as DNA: TGCGCCAGCAGCCTGAGGGGGGAGGAGACCCAGTACTTC.

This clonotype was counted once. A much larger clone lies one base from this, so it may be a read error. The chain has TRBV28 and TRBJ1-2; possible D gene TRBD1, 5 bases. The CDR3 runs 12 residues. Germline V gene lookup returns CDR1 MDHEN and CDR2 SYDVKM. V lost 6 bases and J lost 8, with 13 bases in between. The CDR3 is CASSKDSPGYTF. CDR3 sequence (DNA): TGTGCCAGCAGCAAAGACAGTCCGGGCTACACCTTC.

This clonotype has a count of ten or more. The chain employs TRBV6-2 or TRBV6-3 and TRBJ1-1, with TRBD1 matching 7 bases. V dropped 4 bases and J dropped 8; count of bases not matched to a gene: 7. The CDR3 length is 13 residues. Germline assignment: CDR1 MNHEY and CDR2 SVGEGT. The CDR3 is CASSSQGVTEAFF. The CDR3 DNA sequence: TGTGCCAGCAGTTCGCAGGGGGTGACCGAAGCTTTCTTT.

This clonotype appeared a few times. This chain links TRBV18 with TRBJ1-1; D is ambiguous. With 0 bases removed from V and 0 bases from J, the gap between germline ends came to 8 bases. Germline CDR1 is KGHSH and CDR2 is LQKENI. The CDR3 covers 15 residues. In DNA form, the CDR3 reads TGTGCCAGCTCACCACCGAGGACGGTGAACACTGAAGCTTTCTTT. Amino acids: CASSPPRTVNTEAFF.

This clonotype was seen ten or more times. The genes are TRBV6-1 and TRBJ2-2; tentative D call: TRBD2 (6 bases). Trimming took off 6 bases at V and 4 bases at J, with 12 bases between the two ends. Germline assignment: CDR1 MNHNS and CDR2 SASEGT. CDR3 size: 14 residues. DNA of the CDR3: TGTGCCAGCAGCCGGGGACTGATCACCGGGGAGCTGTTTTTT. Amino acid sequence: CASSRGLITGELFF.

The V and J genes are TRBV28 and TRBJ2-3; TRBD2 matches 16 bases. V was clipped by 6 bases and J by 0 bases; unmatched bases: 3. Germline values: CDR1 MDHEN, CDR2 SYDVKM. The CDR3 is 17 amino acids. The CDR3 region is CASSGTSGRVSTDTQYF. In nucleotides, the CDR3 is TGTGCCAGCAGCGGGACTAGCGGGAGGGTTAGCACAGATACGCAGTATTTT.